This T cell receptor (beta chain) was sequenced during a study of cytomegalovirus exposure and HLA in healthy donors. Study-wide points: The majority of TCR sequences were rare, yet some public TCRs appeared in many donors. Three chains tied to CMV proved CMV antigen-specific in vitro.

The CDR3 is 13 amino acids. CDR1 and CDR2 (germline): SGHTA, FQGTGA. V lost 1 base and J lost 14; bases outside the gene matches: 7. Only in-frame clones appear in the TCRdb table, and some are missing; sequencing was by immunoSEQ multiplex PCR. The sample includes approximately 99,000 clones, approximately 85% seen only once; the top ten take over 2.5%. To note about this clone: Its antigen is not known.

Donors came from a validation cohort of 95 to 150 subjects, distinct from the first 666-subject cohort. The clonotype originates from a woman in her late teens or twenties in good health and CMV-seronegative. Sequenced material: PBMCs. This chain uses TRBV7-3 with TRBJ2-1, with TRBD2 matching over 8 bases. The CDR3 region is CASSLKTGGIKFF. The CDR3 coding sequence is TGTGCCAGCAGCTTAAAGACGGGGGGGATAAAGTTCTTC.